This T cell receptor beta chain was sequenced in a study of identifying expanded T cells in peripheral blood. This clone was counted a single time. The germline V gene has CDR1 SGHTA and CDR2 FQGNSA. The CDR3 sequence is 16 residues long. J lost 4 bases, V lost 3 bases, and 7 bases had no gene match. Healthy donors had no documented immune events, such as infections, while sampled. Produced via immunoSEQ multiplex PCR; TCRdb's table is partial and in-frame only. The sample lists some 100,000 clones; 87% were seen once. The sample consisted of blood. The receptor was derived from a person aged 18-70 years in good health. The chain carries TRBV7-2 and TRBJ2-1; TRBD2 agrees at 9 bases. CDR3 region: CASSFTLAGRYNEQFF. The CDR3 nucleotides read TGTGCCAGCAGCTTCACCCTAGCGGGGCGTTACAATGAGCAGTTCTTC. Full variable domain (remainder filled in from reference TRBV7-2 and TRBJ2-1): GAGVSQSPSNKVTEKGKDVELRCDPISGHTALYWYRQSLGQGLEFLIYFQGNSAPDKSGLPSDRFSAERTGGSVSTLTIQRTQQEDSAVYLCASSFTLAGRYNEQFFGPGTRLTVL.